This TCR beta chain was identified in a study of cytomegalovirus exposure and HLA in healthy donors (dated by TCRdb to about 2017). For the wider study: According to an earlier analysis of 587 of the donors, about 179 million T cells yielded 117 million unique TCR beta sequences and 276 Gb of sequence data. The study was designed to test whether signatures of past pathogen exposure could be identified by cataloging public T cell receptors. In a later analysis, previously published TCR beta repertoires from 666 donors were re-analyzed and high-resolution HLA genotyping was added so that TCR occurrence patterns could be studied. The genetic ancestry cluster associated with self-reported Caucasian donors included 70% to 85% of the roughly 400 genotyped donors. HLA typing included class I and class II loci at four-digit resolution. A later genetic analysis took genome-wide SNP genotypes for 398 of the 666 donors and used that subset as a discovery cohort. The number of typed donors differed by locus: about 620-640 for A, B, C, DRB1 and DQB1; approximately 530 for DQA1; roughly 600 for DPA1; and around 470 for DPB1. The T cell repertoires of 666 subjects were profiled by immunosequencing and related to cytomegalovirus serostatus. In the later analysis, no new phenotypic data were used to find candidate immune exposures; instead, reliance was placed on TCR beta sequences and their occurrence across donors. Along with the approximately 670-subject first cohort, a separate validation cohort of over 90 different subjects was used. Every discovery cohort repertoire had been produced on one sequencing platform. Donor age, sex, ethnicity and CMV serostatus were compiled together with the repertoire data. An earlier analysis of 587 of the donors used high-throughput TCR beta sequencing to judge whether each TCR beta V gene segment behaved as functional or pseudogenic. Roughly 300 gigabases of sequencing data and around 87 million unique TCR sequences were included in an early release covering under 650 HLA-typed donors. High-throughput TCR immunosequencing, statistical association of individual TCRs with disease status, and machine learning were combined to predict cytomegalovirus infection status. Among around 400 genotyped donors of the cohort, an average of roughly 230,000 unique TCR beta nucleotide sequences was sequenced per donor, of which about 18% were non-productive. Roughly five DR-DQ haplotypes were handled as single units for association and clustering, since linkage in the cohort was strong.

The cohort comprised some 700 healthy bone marrow donors. At the time of sampling, all cohort members were nominally healthy, though unrecorded immune exposures were likely present. The donor tested CMV seropositive, placing the donor among the 250 to 350 seropositive members of the cohort. Every donor gave a peripheral blood sample, and the peripheral blood mononuclear cells from that sample were used for TCR beta sequencing. Genomic DNA extraction from the blood cell samples was performed with the Qiagen DNeasy Blood Extraction Kit. V is cut back by 5 bases and J by 1 base, with 10 bases in the junction unmatched. CDR3 length: 16 amino acids, cysteine to phenylalanine. The read is trimmed to its CDR3 DNA, 48 bases read in frame from base 1. The CDR1 and CDR2 encoded by the germline V gene are SGHVS and FQNEAQ. Turning to this clone: Its antigen is unknown. Nothing much larger sits one base from this clone, and base qualities are not available.

The library came from the immunoSEQ multiplex PCR assay. For the multiplex PCR, a mixture combining 60 forward primers for TCR Vbeta segments and 13 reverse primers for TCR Jbeta segments was used. The CDR3 region of rearranged TCR beta genes was amplified from genomic DNA by a multiplex PCR assay. The amplified TCR beta libraries were sequenced on the Illumina HiSeq System as 87-base-pair reads. Concerning the study's data processing: A later analysis counted approximately 74 million unique TCR beta chains across the 500 to 850 repertoires, and some 11 million of these chains were shared by at least two donors. Raw reads were error-corrected and collapsed into unique sequences by a nearest-neighbor algorithm in which closely related sequences were merged to remove PCR and sequencing errors. Alignment of CDR3 sequences to IMGT reference sequences was used to assign V, D and J gene segments. Each retained sequence needed at least a six-nucleotide match to both a V gene segment and a J gene segment. Rearrangements were classified as productive when the CDR3 lacked stop codons and remained in frame with V and J, and all other rearrangements were classified as non-productive. CDR3 was defined by IMGT convention, running from the second conserved V-encoded cysteine to the conserved J-encoded phenylalanine. Sequences without an unambiguous match to a single V gene segment were excluded from the earlier analysis of approximately 600 of the donors. In an earlier analysis of a few hundred of the donors, V segments were called functional above 56.7% productive rearrangements and were called segregating when the between-donor standard deviation exceeded 5%. A statistical classification framework was built for diagnosing cytomegalovirus status from the catalog of TCR beta chain sequences. In a later analysis, TCR nucleotide sequences were compared against IMGT/GENE-DB human TR gene sequences so that V and J genes could be assigned. A later analysis assigned CDR3 sequences and most-parsimonious VDJ recombination scenarios with the TCRdist pipeline. In a later analysis, each TCR beta chain was defined by its CDR3 amino acid sequence together with its V-gene family, and reads without a unique V-gene family were excluded. A later analysis removed nearly 600 highly shared, low-generation-probability nucleotide sequences to deal with suspected cross-contamination and a sequencing artifact. In a later analysis, a clonal expansion index was calculated for each public chain from normalized within-repertoire ranks of inferred template counts. In a later analysis, generation probabilities were computed using a VDJ recombination model fitted to out-of-frame rearrangements, and the results were checked against IGoR. In a later analysis, TCR-TCR, TCR-HLA and TCR-CMV co-occurrence was scored with hypergeometric tests, and a repertoire-size bias correction was applied to TCR pairs. To estimate false discovery rates, a later analysis permuted the HLA or CMV assignments 20 times. In a later analysis, co-occurring TCRs were grouped with DBSCAN, and TCRdist sequence similarity was added when clustering was performed within HLA-allele-positive subsets. Repertoires with fewer than 30,000 or more than 120,000 public chains were left out of co-occurrence clustering, as were five repertoires with anomalous nucleotide sharing. TCRdb limited this immuneACCESS table to in-frame rearrangements with V and J called. A share of clones is missing; checked studies link under half to unresolved V genes, and the rest is unexplained. Clone size and the V and J calls come from that table; the DNA yielded D and trimming. Within this sample are 150,000 to 200,000 clones, with around four fifths of them counted one time only. The biggest ten clones account for 9% to 10% of the sample.

The full study reports these points: According to a later analysis, most CMV-associated TCR beta chains appeared to be HLA-restricted, and the HLA associations seemed to be driven largely by CMV exposure. A few of the identified cytomegalovirus-associated TCR beta chains were confirmed in vitro to be specific for cytomegalovirus antigens. Most TCR sequences were observed very rarely across donors, whereas some public TCRs were present in many individuals. In a later analysis, the rate of TCR association differed among HLA loci, with DRB1 alleles having the most associated TCRs and HLA-C alleles having the fewest. In a later analysis, HLA-associated TCR beta chains were found to be more clonally expanded and to have lower generation probabilities than equally common non-associated chains. The study gave a list of under 200 TCR beta chains associated with cytomegalovirus. Several of the top co-occurrence clusters appeared to be linked to parvovirus B19, influenza, CMV and Epstein-Barr virus, according to a later analysis. According to the authors, the approach could potentially be generalized to other disease states and immunological phenotypes. Compared with the roughly 700-donor mean, donors in an Asian-associated ancestry cluster had fewer N-insertions in productive TCRs, according to a later genetic analysis. A later analysis associated 16,951 TCR beta sequences with specific HLA alleles at a false discovery rate of 0.05. The sequencing pipeline was judged likely to have produced a cluster of highly shared sequence variants as a technical artifact. Because counts were too low, about 18 rarely observed V segments, including chromosome 9 orphons, were left out of the earlier analysis of a few hundred of the donors. Assigning TCR associations to individual alleles was difficult when HLA alleles, especially DR and DQ, strongly co-occurred. A further reported finding was that TCR beta sequences accurately predicted the HLA-A and HLA-B alleles for most subjects in the first cohort. Broadly in line with IMGT annotations, most TCR beta V segments showed up in productive rearrangements about 87% or about 30% of the time in an earlier analysis of approximately 600 of the donors. CMV serostatus was the only immune exposure information available for the cohort. V-gene and J-gene trimming of TCR beta chains was associated with a missense DCLRE1C variant in a later genetic analysis, and the association was replicated in an independent cohort. Because some donors lacked HLA typing at each locus, the association tests relied only on the typed subset. The classifier was reported to diagnose cytomegalovirus status with high specificity and sensitivity in both the original and validation cohorts. This cohort had only TCR beta chains sequenced, and the lack of alpha or paired-chain data limited which features could be detected. Correlated functional status among segregating V segments might be attributable to linkage disequilibrium, but an unknown experimental factor could not be ruled out. Roughly uniform sequencing depth across donors was assumed in presence/absence analyses, although this assumption may not hold. Because the 87-base-pair reads could not distinguish some IMGT-functional V segments, including TRBV6-2 and TRBV6-3, those segments were excluded.

Sequenced sample: PBMCs. This receptor chain uses TRBV7-8 and TRBJ2-5, with 7 junctional bases fitting TRBD1. This TCR was sampled from a man younger than 35 in good health and CMV-seropositive. The DNA sequence follows: TGTGCCAGCAGCATCCGGGACAGAAGCCTCCAAGAGACCCAGTACTTC. The resulting protein is CASSIRDRSLQETQYF.